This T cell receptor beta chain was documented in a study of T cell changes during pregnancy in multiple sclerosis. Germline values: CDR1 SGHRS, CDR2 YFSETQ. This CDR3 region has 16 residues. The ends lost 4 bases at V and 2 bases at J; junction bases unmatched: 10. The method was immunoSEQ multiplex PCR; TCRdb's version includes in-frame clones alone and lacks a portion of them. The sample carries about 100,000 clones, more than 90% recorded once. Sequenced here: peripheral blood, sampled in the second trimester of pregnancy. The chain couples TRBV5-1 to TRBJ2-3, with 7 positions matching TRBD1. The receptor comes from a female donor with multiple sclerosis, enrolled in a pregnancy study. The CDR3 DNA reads TGCGCCAGCAGCGGGGGAACAGGGGCCTCCACAGATACGCAGTATTTT. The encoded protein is CASSGGTGASTDTQYF.